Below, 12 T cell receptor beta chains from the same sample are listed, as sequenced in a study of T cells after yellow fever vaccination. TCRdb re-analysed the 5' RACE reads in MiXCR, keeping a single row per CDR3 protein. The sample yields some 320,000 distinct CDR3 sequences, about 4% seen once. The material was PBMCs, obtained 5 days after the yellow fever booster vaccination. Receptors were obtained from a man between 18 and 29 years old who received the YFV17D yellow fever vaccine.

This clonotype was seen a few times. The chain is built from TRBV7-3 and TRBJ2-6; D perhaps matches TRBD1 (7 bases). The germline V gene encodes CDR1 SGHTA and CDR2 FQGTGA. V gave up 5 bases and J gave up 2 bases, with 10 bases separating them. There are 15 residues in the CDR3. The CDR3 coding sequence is TGTGCCAGCAGCCAGGGGGGTCCTGGGGCCAACGTCCTGACTTTC. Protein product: CASSQGGPGANVLTF.

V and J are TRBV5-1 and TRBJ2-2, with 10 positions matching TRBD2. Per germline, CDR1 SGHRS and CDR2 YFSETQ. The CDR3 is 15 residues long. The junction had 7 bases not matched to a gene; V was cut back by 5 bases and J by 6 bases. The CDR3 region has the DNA TGCGCCAGCAGATCCCCCGGGACTAGCGCCGGGGAGCTGTTTTTT. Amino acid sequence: CASRSPGTSAGELFF.

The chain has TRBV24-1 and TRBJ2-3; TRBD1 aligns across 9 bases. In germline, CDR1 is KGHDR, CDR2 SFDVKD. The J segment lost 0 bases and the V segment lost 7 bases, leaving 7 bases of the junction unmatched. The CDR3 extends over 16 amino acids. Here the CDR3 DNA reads TGTGCCACCAGCCCCGGGACAGGGCGCAGCACAGATACGCAGTATTTT. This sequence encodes CATSPGTGRSTDTQYF.

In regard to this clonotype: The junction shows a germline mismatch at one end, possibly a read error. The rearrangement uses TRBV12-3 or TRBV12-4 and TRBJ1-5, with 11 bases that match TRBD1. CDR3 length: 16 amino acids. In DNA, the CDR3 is TGTGCCAGCAGTCCGGGACAGGGGGTACCTTATCAGCCCCTGCATTTT. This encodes CASSPGQGVPYQPLHF.

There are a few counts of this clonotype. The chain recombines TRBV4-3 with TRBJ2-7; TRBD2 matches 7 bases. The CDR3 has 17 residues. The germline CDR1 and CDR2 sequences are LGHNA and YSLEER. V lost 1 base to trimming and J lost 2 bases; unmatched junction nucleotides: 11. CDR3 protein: CASSQGPPGGGAYEQYF. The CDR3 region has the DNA TGCGCCAGCAGCCAAGGCCCGCCTGGGGGGGGGGCCTACGAGCAGTACTTC.

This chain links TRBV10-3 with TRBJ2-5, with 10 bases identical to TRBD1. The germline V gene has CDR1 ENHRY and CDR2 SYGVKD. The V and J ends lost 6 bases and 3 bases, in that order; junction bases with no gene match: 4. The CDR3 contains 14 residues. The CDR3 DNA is TGTGCCATCAGCACGACAGGGGGCGAAGAGACCCAGTACTTC. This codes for CAISTTGGEETQYF.

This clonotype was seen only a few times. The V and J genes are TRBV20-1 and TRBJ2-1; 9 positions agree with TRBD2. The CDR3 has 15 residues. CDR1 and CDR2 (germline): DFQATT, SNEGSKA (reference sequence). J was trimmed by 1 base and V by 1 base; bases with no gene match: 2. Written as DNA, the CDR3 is TGCAGTGCTAGAGCTCTAGCGGGGTCCTACAATGAGCAGTTCTTC. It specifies CSARALAGSYNEQFF.

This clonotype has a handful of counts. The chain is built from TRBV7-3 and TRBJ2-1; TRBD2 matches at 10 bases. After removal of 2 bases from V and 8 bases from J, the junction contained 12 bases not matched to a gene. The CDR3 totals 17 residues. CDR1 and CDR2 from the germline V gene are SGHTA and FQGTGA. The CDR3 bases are TGTGCCAGCAGCTTAGTGAGCGGGGGGGCCGGGAACGATGAGCAGTTCTTC. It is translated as CASSLVSGGAGNDEQFF.

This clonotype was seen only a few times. Written as DNA, the CDR3 is TGTGCCAGTAGTATAGCTTCAAGTCAGCCCCAGCATTTT. Translating it yields CASSIASSQPQHF. This rearrangement joins TRBV19 to TRBJ1-5; no firm D call. V lost 1 base to trimming and J lost 6 bases, with 7 bases between them. The CDR3 runs to 13 residues. The V gene's germline CDR1 is LNHDA and CDR2 SQIVND (reference sequence).

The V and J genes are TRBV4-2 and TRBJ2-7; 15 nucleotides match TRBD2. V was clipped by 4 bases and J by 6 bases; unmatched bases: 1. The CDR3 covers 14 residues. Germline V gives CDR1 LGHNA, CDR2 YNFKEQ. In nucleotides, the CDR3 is TGTGCCAGCAGCCCGGGACTAGCGGGGGGCGAGCAGTACTTC. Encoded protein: CASSPGLAGGEQYF.

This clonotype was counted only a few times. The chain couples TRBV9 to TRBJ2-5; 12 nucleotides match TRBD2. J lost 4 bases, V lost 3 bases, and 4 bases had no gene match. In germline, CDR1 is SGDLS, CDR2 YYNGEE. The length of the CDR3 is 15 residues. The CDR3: CASSGTSGARETQYF. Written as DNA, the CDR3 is TGTGCCAGCAGCGGGACTAGCGGGGCCCGAGAGACCCAGTACTTC.

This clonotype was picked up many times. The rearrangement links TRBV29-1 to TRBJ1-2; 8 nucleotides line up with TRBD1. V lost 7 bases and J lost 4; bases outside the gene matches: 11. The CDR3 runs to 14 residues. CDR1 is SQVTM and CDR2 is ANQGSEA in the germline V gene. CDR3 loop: CSAGDRGGFYGYTF. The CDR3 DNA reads TGCAGCGCCGGTGACAGGGGCGGATTCTATGGCTACACCTTC.